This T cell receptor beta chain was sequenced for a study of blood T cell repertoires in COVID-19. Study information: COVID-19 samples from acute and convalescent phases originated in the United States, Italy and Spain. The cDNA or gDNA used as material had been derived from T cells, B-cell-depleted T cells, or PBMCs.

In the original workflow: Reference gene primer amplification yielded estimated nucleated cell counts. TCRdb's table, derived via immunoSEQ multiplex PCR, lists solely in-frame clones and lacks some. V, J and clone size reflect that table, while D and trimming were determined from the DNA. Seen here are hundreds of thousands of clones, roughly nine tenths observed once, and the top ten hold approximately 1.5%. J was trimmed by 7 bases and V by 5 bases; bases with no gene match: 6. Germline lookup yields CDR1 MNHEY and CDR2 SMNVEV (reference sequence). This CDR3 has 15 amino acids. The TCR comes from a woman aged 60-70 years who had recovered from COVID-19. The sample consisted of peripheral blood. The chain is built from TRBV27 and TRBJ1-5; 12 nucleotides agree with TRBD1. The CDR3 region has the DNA TGTGCCAGCAGTCCCGGGACAGGGGGCGGGCAGCCCCAGCATTTT. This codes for CASSPGTGGGQPQHF.